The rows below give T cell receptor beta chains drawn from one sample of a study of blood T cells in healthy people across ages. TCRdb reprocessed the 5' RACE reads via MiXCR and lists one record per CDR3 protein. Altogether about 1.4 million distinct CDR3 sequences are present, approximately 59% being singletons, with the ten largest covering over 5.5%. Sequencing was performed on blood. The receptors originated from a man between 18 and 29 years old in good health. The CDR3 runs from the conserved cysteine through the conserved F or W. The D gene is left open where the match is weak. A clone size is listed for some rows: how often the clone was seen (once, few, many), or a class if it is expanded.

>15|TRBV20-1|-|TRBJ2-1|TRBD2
TGCAGTGCTAGAGATCCGACTAGCGGGAGAGGTGAGCAGTTCTTC
CSARDPTSGRGEQFF
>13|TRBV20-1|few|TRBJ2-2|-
TGCAGTGCTACCCATCAGGGATACGGGGAGCTGTTTTTT
CSATHQGYGELFF
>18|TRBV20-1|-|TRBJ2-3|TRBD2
TGCAGTGCTAGAGGCCTAGCGGGGGGGGACCTTTTCACAGATACGCAGTATTTT
CSARGLAGGDLFTDTQYF
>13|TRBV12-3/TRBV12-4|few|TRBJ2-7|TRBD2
TGTGCCAGCAGTTTTGGGGAGGGCTACGAGCAGTACTTC
CASSFGEGYEQYF
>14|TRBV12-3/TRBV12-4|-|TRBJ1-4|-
TGTGCCAGCAGCCCCACGAAGGTGGGTGAAAAACTGTTTTTT
CASSPTKVGEKLFF
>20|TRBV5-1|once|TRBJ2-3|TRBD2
TGCGCCAGCAGCCCTCAGATGCTAGCGGGGGATCTGATGGGAACAGATACGCAGTATTTT
CASSPQMLAGDLMGTDTQYF
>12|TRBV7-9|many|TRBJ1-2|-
TGTGCCAGCAGTTTAGAAGGAGGAGGCTACACCTTC
CASSLEGGGYTF
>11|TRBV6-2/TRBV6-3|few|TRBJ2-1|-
TGTGCCAGCAGTTACGATCAGGGGCAGTTCTTC
CASSYDQGQFF
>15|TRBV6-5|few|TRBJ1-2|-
TGTGCCAGCAGTTACTCGAGTGGAGGGAACTATGGCTACACCTTC
CASSYSSGGNYGYTF
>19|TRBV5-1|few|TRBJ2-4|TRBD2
TGCGCCAGCAGCTTAGGCGGGAGCTCAGCCGGGATAGCCAAAAACATTCAGTACTTC
CASSLGGSSAGIAKNIQYF
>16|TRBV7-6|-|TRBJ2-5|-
TGTGCCAGCAGCTTAGGGGCTACTCTCCCCCAAGAGACCCAGTACTTC
CASSLGATLPQETQYF
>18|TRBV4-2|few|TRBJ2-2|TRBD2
TGTGCCAGCAGCCAAGATCCTAGCGGGGGGGGTAACACCGGGGAGCTGTTTTTT
CASSQDPSGGGNTGELFF
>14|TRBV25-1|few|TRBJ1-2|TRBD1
TGTGCCAGCAGTGAAGCGACAGGGCCTAAGGGCTACACCTTC
CASSEATGPKGYTF
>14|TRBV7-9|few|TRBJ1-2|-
TGTGCCAGCAGCTTAGTACAGATTATCGGAGGCTACACCTTC
CASSLVQIIGGYTF
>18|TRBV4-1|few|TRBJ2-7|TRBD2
TGCGCCAGCAGCAACCGAACTAGCGGGAGGATTTCCCCTTACGAGCAGTACTTC
CASSNRTSGRISPYEQYF
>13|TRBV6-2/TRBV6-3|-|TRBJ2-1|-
TGTGCCAGCAGACCCGTAGCAAACAATGAGCAGTTCTTC
CASRPVANNEQFF
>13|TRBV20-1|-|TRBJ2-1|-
TGCAGTGCTACCGCCCGATACTCCTACGAGCAGTTCTTC
CSATARYSYEQFF
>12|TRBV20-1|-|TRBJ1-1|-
TGCAGTGCTAGAGAAACCGAGTTTGAAGCTTTCTTT
CSARETEFEAFF
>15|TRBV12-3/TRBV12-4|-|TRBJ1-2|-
TGTGCCAGCAGTTTATCTACCGGGGTTTACTATGGCTACACCTTC
CASSLSTGVYYGYTF
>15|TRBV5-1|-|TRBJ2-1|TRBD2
TGCGCCAGCAGCACCGGGACTAGCGGGATCAATGAGCAGTTCTTC
CASSTGTSGINEQFF
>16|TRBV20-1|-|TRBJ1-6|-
TGCAGTGCACACCCACAGGTGCCCTCCTATAATTCACCCCTCCACTTT
CSAHPQVPSYNSPLHF
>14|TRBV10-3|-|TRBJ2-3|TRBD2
TGTGCCATCTCGGGACTAGCGGTTACAGATACGCAGTATTTT
CAISGLAVTDTQYF
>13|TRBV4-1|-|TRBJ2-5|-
TGCGCCAGCAGCTCCGGGGCCAAAGAGACCCAGTACTTC
CASSSGAKETQYF
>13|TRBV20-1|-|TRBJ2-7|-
TGCAGTGCTACCCTTGGACAGATCTACGAGCAGTACTTC
CSATLGQIYEQYF
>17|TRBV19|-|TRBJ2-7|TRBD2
TGTGCCAGTAGCCTCACCCCAGGGACTAGCGGAAGCTACGAGCAGTACTTC
CASSLTPGTSGSYEQYF
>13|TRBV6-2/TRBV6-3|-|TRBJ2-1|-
TGTGCCAGCACCAACGGGCCATCCAATGAGCAGTTCTTC
CASTNGPSNEQFF
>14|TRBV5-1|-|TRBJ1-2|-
TGCGCCAGCAGCTTGGATGAGGGCCCCTATGGCTACACCTTC
CASSLDEGPYGYTF
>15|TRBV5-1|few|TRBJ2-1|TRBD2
TGCGCCAGCAGCTTGGCTAGCGGGGTTCGGGATGAGCAGTTCTTC
CASSLASGVRDEQFF
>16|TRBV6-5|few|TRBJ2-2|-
TGTGCCAGCAGTTACTCATGGGGAGATGACACCGGGGAGCTGTTTTTT
CASSYSWGDDTGELFF
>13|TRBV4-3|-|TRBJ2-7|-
TGCGCCAGCAGCCAAGAGCCTGGGGTGGAGCAGTACTTC
CASSQEPGVEQYF
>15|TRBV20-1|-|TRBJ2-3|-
TGCAGTGCTGACGACCTCGGGAGAGCCACAGATACGCAGTATTTT
CSADDLGRATDTQYF
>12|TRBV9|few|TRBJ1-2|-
TGTGCCAGCAGCGTAGGGAACTATGGCTACACCTTC
CASSVGNYGYTF
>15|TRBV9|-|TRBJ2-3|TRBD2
TGTGCCAGCAGCGCCCGACTAGCGGGAGTCGATACGCAGTATTTT
CASSARLAGVDTQYF
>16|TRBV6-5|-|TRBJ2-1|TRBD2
TGTGCCAGTGGGGGAGGTCCTAGCGGGGCTCTCAATGAGCAGTTCTTC
CASGGGPSGALNEQFF
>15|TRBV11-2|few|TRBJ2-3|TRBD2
TGTGCCAGCAGCTTTAGCGGGGGGGTCTCAGATACGCAGTATTTT
CASSFSGGVSDTQYF
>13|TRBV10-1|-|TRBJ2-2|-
TGCGCCAGCTCTGTCAGGGTGGACGGGGAGCTGTTTTTT
CASSVRVDGELFF
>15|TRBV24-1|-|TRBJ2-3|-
TGTGCCACCAGTCCGACTAGTCAAGTTTCAGATACGCAGTATTTT
CATSPTSQVSDTQYF
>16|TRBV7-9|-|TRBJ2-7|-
TGTGCCAGCAGCTTCAGGGAACAGGACCTGGCCTACGAGCAGTACTTC
CASSFREQDLAYEQYF
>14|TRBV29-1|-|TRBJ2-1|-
TGCAGCGTTGAAGATCGGTGGCAGAGCAATGAGCAGTTCTTC
CSVEDRWQSNEQFF
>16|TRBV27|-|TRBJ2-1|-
TGTGCCAGCAGTCCGGTTGGAGACGGGGGCTACAATGAGCAGTTCTTC
CASSPVGDGGYNEQFF
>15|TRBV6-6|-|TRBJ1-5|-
TGTGCCAGCAGTTACTCGGGCAGTCGAAATCAGCCCCAGCATTTT
CASSYSGSRNQPQHF
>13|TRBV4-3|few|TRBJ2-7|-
TGCGCCAGCAGCCAAGAGGGACGTTCCCAGCAGTACTTC
CASSQEGRSQQYF
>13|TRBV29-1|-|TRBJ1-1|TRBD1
TGCAGCGTTGAATCCAGGGGGAGCACTGAAGCTTTCTTT
CSVESRGSTEAFF
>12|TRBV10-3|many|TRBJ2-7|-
TGTGCCATCAGTGAGTCATACTACGAGCAGTACTTC
CAISESYYEQYF
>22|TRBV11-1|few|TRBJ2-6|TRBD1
TGTGCCAGCAGCTTCCGGTCCACCCCTCGGGGACAGGCGCTGTTTGGGGCCAACGTCCTGACTTTC
CASSFRSTPRGQALFGANVLTF
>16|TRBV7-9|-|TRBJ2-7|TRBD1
TGTGCCAGCAGCCCCCCCACGACAGGGCACCCCTACGAGCAGTACTTC
CASSPPTTGHPYEQYF
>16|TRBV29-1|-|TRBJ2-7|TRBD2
TGCAGCGTTGAAGACCCACCGGGACTAGGCTACCACGAGCAGTACTTC
CSVEDPPGLGYHEQYF
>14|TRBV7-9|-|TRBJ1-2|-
TGTGCCAGCAGCAGCACCAGGGGTGGCTATGGCTACACCTTC
CASSSTRGGYGYTF
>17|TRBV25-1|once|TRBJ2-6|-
TGTGCCAGCAGTGAATTCGGTGTCTCTGCTGGGGCCAACGTCCTGACTTTC
CASSEFGVSAGANVLTF
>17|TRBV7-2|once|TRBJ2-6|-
TGTGCCAGCAGCCCGGGGCCTGGCCGCTCTGGGGCCAACGTCCTGACTTTC
CASSPGPGRSGANVLTF